This record looks at one T cell receptor (beta chain) sequence and its context. Its antigen is still unknown. The data stem from a study of beta chain features in type 1 diabetes. Study in general: Examination covered some 99,000,000 sorted cells spanning all samples. Notes on the study in general: In every one of the four CD4+ subsets, TCRB CDR3s were moderately but significantly shorter in Type 1 diabetes patients.

cDNA synthesis used the whole RNA isolate, giving expressed TCRB sequences. The protocol was immunoSEQ multiplex PCR, while the TCRdb copy is restricted to in-frame clones and leaves out a portion. The sample lists around 70,000 clones; nearly 50% were seen once. This receptor was identified in a man younger than 45 with type 1 diabetes. What was sequenced was central memory CD4+ T cells from blood.

In DNA form, the CDR3 reads TGTGCCAGTAGTATAGGGTCATCTAGCGGTTACACAGATACGCAGTATTTT. Encoded protein: CASSIGSSSGYTDTQYF. This rearrangement joins TRBV19 to TRBJ2-3; 7 bases line up with TRBD2. The trim removed 1 base at V and 2 bases at J, leaving 9 bases unmatched. This CDR3 has 17 amino acids. Germline V gives CDR1 LNHDA, CDR2 SQIVND (reference sequence).